A single sample is the source of the 5 T cell receptor beta chains below, sequenced in a study of cytomegalovirus exposure and HLA in healthy donors. Profiling relied on immunoSEQ multiplex PCR, and the TCRdb table lists in-frame clones only, not all of them. The sample lists under 250,000 clones, around 86% occurring once. Sequenced material: PBMCs. These TCRs come from a woman in her late teens or twenties in good health and CMV-seropositive.

This clone was observed a few times. The genes are TRBV2 and TRBJ2-7, with 8 bases lining up with TRBD2. This CDR3 has 14 amino acids. Germline V CDR1 and CDR2: SNHLY, FYNNEI. Losses at the gene ends were 7 bases for V and 1 base for J; bases not matched to a gene: 6. The CDR3 spells CASIRLARSYEQYF. CDR3 coding DNA: TGTGCCAGCATCAGACTAGCGCGATCCTACGAGCAGTACTTC.

A few counts support this clone. The chain recombines TRBV30 with TRBJ2-7; D perhaps matches TRBD2 (6 bases). CDR3 length equals 12 residues. The V gene's germline CDR1 is GTSNPN and CDR2 SVGIG (reference sequence). V dropped 4 bases and J dropped 4 bases, with 11 bases sitting between them. The CDR3 sequence is CAWTMGGYEQYF. The CDR3 DNA reads TGTGCCTGGACCATGGGAGGTTACGAGCAGTACTTC.

The CDR3 DNA is TGCGCCAGCAGCCAAGGAGACGGGAGAAGCACAGATACGCAGTATTTT. As protein: CASSQGDGRSTDTQYF. The rearrangement links TRBV4-1 to TRBJ2-3, with TRBD2 as a possible D gene (6 bases). This CDR3 spans 16 amino acids. CDR1 is MGHRA and CDR2 is YSYEKL in the germline V gene. Trimming removed 1 base at V and 0 bases at J, with 11 bases between.

This clone occurred a few times. The chain uses TRBV9 and TRBJ2-7, with no clear D. There are 15 residues in the CDR3. V was shortened by 3 bases and J by 0 bases, with 13 bases between the two germline ends. Germline CDR1 reads SGDLS; CDR2 reads YYNGEE. The CDR3: CASSERPDISYEQYF. Here the CDR3 DNA reads TGTGCCAGCAGCGAACGACCTGACATCTCCTACGAGCAGTACTTC.

J is TRBJ2-7 and V is TRBV7-9; 7 bases line up with TRBD2. The CDR3 is 16 residues long. The germline CDR1 and CDR2 sequences are SEHNR and FQNEAQ (reference sequence). The V segment lost 5 bases and the J segment 0 bases; nucleotides outside the gene matches: 10. CDR3 DNA: TGTGCCAGCAGCGTCCTCGGCGGGGGTAGCTCCTACGAGCAGTACTTC. It is translated as CASSVLGGGSSYEQYF.